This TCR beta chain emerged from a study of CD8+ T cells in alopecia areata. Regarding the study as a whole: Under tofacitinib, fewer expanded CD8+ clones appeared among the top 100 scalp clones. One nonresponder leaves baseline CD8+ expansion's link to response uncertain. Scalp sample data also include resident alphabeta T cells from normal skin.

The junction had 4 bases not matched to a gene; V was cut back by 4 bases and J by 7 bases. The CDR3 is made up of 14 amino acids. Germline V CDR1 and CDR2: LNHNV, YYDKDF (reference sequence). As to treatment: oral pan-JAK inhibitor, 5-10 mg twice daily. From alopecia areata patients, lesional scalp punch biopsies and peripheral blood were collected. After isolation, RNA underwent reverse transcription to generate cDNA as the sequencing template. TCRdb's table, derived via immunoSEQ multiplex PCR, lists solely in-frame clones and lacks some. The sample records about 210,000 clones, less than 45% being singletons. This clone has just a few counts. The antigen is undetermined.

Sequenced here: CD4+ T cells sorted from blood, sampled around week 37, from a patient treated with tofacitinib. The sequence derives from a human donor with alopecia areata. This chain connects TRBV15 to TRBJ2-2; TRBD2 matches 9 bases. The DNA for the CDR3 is TGTGCCACCAGCAATAGCGGGAGTTTCGGGGAGCTGTTTTTT. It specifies CATSNSGSFGELFF. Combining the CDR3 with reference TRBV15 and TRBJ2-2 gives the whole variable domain DAMVIQNPRYQVTQFGKPVTLSCSQTLNHNVMYWYQQKSSQAPKLLFHYYDKDFNNEADTPDNFQSRRPNTSFCFLDIRSPGLGDTAMYLCATSNSGSFGELFFGEGSRLTVL.